The 21 T cell receptor beta chains below come from one sample, sequenced in a study of OX40 agonist ivuxolimab in advanced cancers. Assay: immunoSEQ multiplex PCR; the TCRdb copy retains only in-frame clones and omits some. The sample consists of under 40,000 clones, approximately 80% of them appearing once. The specimen comprised CD4+ or CD8+ T cells sorted from blood, sampled in a trial of the OX40 agonist ivuxolimab. The receptors come from an adult with an advanced solid tumor such as melanoma, head and neck, liver or kidney cancer.

The chain is built from TRBV10-1 and TRBJ2-1; 9 nucleotides line up with TRBD1. The germline V gene encodes CDR1 WNHNN and CDR2 SYGVQD (reference sequence). V gave up 3 bases and J gave up 4 bases; unmatched junction bases: 1. This CDR3 is 14 amino acids long. Here the CDR3 reads CASSEGTGYNEQFF. CDR3 sequence (DNA): TGCGCCAGCAGTGAAGGGACAGGGTACAATGAGCAGTTCTTC.

The chain carries TRBV7-2 and TRBJ1-2; D not resolved. V was clipped by 5 bases and J by 2 bases, with 9 bases between them. The CDR3 runs to 13 residues. Looked up from germline, CDR1 is SGHTA and CDR2 is FQGNSA. CDR3 sequence reads: CASSQLANYGYTF. The CDR3 DNA reads as TGTGCCAGCAGCCAACTGGCAAACTATGGCTACACCTTC.

This clone is judged medium-sized. The chain recombines TRBV19 with TRBJ1-5; D is ambiguous. The CDR3 sequence is 16 residues long. V was shortened by 4 bases and J by 0 bases, with 13 bases between the two germline ends. CDR1 LNHDA and CDR2 SQIVND come from the germline V gene (reference sequence). CDR3 DNA sequence: TGTGCCAGTAGTAAACGGGCGGTAAATAGCAATCAGCCCCAGCATTTT. This gives the protein CASSKRAVNSNQPQHF. The full variable domain, with the rest looked up from reference TRBV19 and TRBJ1-5, is DGGITQSPKYLFRKEGQNVTLSCEQNLNHDAMYWYRQDPGQGLRLIYYSQIVNDFQKGDIAEGYSVSREKKESFPLTVTSAQKNPTAFYLCASSKRAVNSNQPQHFGDGTRLSIL.

This rearrangement joins TRBV2 to TRBJ2-7; a possible D gene is TRBD1 (5 bases). V was trimmed by 11 bases and J by 9 bases, leaving 23 bases between them. Per germline, CDR1 SNHLY and CDR2 FYNNEI. The CDR3 has 13 amino acids. The CDR3 sequence is CAGRQRDSTRQYF. The DNA of the CDR3 is TGTGCCGGGCGACAGAGAGACTCTACGAGGCAGTACTTC. Combining the CDR3 with reference TRBV2 and TRBJ2-7 gives the whole variable domain EPEVTQTPSHQVTQMGQEVILRCVPISNHLYFYWYRQILGQKVEFLVSFYNNEISEKSEIFDDQFSVERPDGSNFTLKIRSTKLEDSAMYFCAGRQRDSTRQYFGPGTRLTVT.

The rearrangement links TRBV5-4 to TRBJ1-6; D unresolved. V shed 0 bases and J shed 8 bases, with 3 bases lying between them. There are 12 residues in the CDR3. Germline V CDR1 and CDR2: SGHNT, YYREEE (reference sequence). The CDR3 DNA reads TGTGCCAGCAGCTTGGCCGATTCACCCCTCCACTTT. Its protein product is CASSLADSPLHF.

The genes are TRBV19 and TRBJ2-2; 10 bases are shared with TRBD1. The V segment lost 4 bases and the J segment 5 bases; nucleotides outside the gene matches: 4. The CDR3 loop spans 15 amino acids. CDR1 LNHDA and CDR2 SQIVND come from the germline V gene (reference sequence). This CDR3 reads CASSTDRGLTGELFF. The CDR3 nucleotides read TGTGCCAGTAGTACCGACAGGGGGCTGACCGGGGAGCTGTTTTTT.

This clone was counted only a few times. The chain has TRBV2 and TRBJ2-7; TRBD1 might be the D (5 bases). The CDR3 spans 12 residues. With 6 bases removed from V and 2 bases from J, the gap between germline ends came to 8 bases. From germline, CDR1 is SNHLY and CDR2 FYNNEI. As DNA, the CDR3 is TGTGCCAGCAGCCGACAGACCTACGAGCAGTACTTC. Protein sequence: CASSRQTYEQYF.

The chain combines TRBV7-6 with TRBJ2-1; D gene uncertain. The V end was cut by 4 bases, the J end by 9 bases, with 10 bases between. Germline V gene lookup returns CDR1 SGHVS and CDR2 FNYEAQ. The CDR3 is 12 residues long. CDR3 in DNA: TGTGCCAGCAGCTCTAACCTCGGTGAGCAGTTCTTC. Its protein product is CASSSNLGEQFF. Supplemented by reference TRBV7-6 and TRBJ2-1, the full variable domain reads GAGVSQSPRYKVTKRGQDVALRCDPISGHVSLYWYRQALGQGPEFLTYFNYEAQQDKSGLPNDRFSAERPEGSISTLTIQRTEQRDSAMYRCASSSNLGEQFFGPGTRLTVL.

This clone came up a few times. The CDR3 DNA reads TGTGCCAGCAGTGAAGACAGGGGTAATGAAAAACTGTTTTTT. Translated, it gives CASSEDRGNEKLFF. V usage is TRBV2 and J usage is TRBJ1-4, with 7 nucleotides matching TRBD1. Unmatched junction bases numbered 0, after V lost 1 base and J lost 4 bases. CDR1 and CDR2 from the germline V gene are SNHLY and FYNNEI. The CDR3 length is 14 residues.

This clone appeared once. This chain joins TRBV28 and TRBJ1-2; TRBD1 matches at 10 bases. CDR1 and CDR2 (germline): MDHEN, SYDVKM. V shed 8 bases and J 2 bases; nucleotides not matched to a gene: 8. The CDR3 sequence is 15 residues long. The CDR3 region has the DNA TGTGCCAGCGGGGACAGGGGACAGAGGAACTATGGCTACACCTTC. It encodes CASGDRGQRNYGYTF.

V and J are TRBV4-2 and TRBJ2-3, with D tentatively TRBD2 (5 bases). The V end was cut by 0 bases, the J end by 6 bases, with 7 bases between. Germline loops: CDR1 LGHNA, CDR2 YNFKEQ. This CDR3 contains 13 residues. CDR3 region: CASSQDPGDTQYF. The CDR3 coding sequence is TGTGCCAGCAGCCAAGATCCGGGGGATACGCAGTATTTT.

V usage is TRBV10-2 and J usage is TRBJ2-1; weak D call: TRBD2 (6 bases). The length of the CDR3 is 15 residues. The germline V gene has CDR1 WSHSY and CDR2 SAAADI. V lost 8 bases and J 0 bases, leaving 14 bases between the germline ends. The CDR3 spells CASAEGRSSYNEQFF. In DNA form, the CDR3 reads TGCGCCAGCGCGGAGGGACGGAGCTCCTACAATGAGCAGTTCTTC.

This clone appeared a single time. This chain joins TRBV10-3 and TRBJ1-1, with D maybe TRBD1 (6 bases). In germline, CDR1 is ENHRY, CDR2 SYGVKD. V was shortened by 5 bases and J by 1 base, with 8 bases between the two germline ends. This CDR3 has 13 amino acids. The CDR3 loop is CAISPTGNTEAFF. Written as DNA, the CDR3 is TGTGCCATCAGTCCGACAGGGAACACTGAAGCTTTCTTT.

This clone was observed a few times. The chain is built from TRBV19 and TRBJ2-7; 8 nucleotides align to TRBD1. Germline V lookup: CDR1 LNHDA, CDR2 SQIVND (reference sequence). V shed 5 bases, J shed 2 bases, and the junction held 8 bases outside the gene matches. This CDR3 is built from 15 residues. In DNA, the CDR3 is TGTGCCAGTAGTGGCCGGGGACAGGCCGCCTACGAGCAGTACTTC. Protein sequence: CASSGRGQAAYEQYF. Full variable domain (outside the CDR3, taken from reference TRBV19 and TRBJ2-7): DGGITQSPKYLFRKEGQNVTLSCEQNLNHDAMYWYRQDPGQGLRLIYYSQIVNDFQKGDIAEGYSVSREKKESFPLTVTSAQKNPTAFYLCASSGRGQAAYEQYFGPGTRLTVT.

The rearrangement joins TRBV7-9 to TRBJ2-2, with D hard to call. This CDR3 is 14 amino acids long. V dropped 2 bases and J dropped 1 base, with 5 bases sitting between them. Germline CDR1 reads SEHNR; CDR2 reads FQNEAQ (reference sequence). The CDR3 protein is CASSLRQNTGELFF. The CDR3 nucleotides read TGTGCCAGCAGCTTAAGGCAGAACACCGGGGAGCTGTTTTTT. Full variable domain (outside the CDR3, taken from reference TRBV7-9 and TRBJ2-2): DTGVSQNPRHKITKRGQNVTFRCDPISEHNRLYWYRQTLGQGPEFLTYFQNEAQLEKSRLLSDRFSAERPKGSFSTLEIQRTEQGDSAMYLCASSLRQNTGELFFGEGSRLTVL.

The chain couples TRBV4-1 to TRBJ2-3; D could derive from TRBD1 or TRBD2 (5 bases each). Germline CDR1 is MGHRA and CDR2 is YSYEKL. This CDR3 region has 19 residues. V was clipped by 3 bases and J by 5 bases, with 27 bases between them. The CDR3 loop is CASSHPTLTEGRLGDTQYF. In nucleotides, the CDR3 is TGCGCCAGCAGCCATCCTACTCTGACCGAGGGGCGGCTGGGAGATACGCAGTATTTT.

The chain links TRBV28 to TRBJ2-1, with 9 bases matching TRBD1. Germline CDR1 and CDR2: MDHEN and SYDVKM. J lost 9 bases, V lost 6 bases, and 12 bases had no gene match. The CDR3 length is 15 residues. CDR3 in DNA: TGTGCCAGCAGGACTTCCGGGACAGGGTATGTTGAGCAGTTCTTC. It yields the protein CASRTSGTGYVEQFF.

This clone is judged medium-sized. V usage is TRBV16 and J usage is TRBJ2-1; the D gene is possibly TRBD2 (5 bases). V gave up 0 bases and J gave up 4 bases, with 16 bases separating them. Per germline, CDR1 KGHSY and CDR2 FQNENV. This CDR3 has 17 residues. The CDR3 loop is CASSQSVGIPLYNEQFF. The CDR3 DNA follows: TGTGCCAGCAGCCAATCAGTCGGGATTCCCCTTTACAATGAGCAGTTCTTC.

The J gene is TRBJ2-1, the V gene TRBV11-1; 7 bases are a match to TRBD2. Germline trimming cut 5 bases from V and 4 bases from J; bases unmatched to any gene: 8. CDR1 is SGHAT and CDR2 is FQDESV in the germline V gene (reference sequence). The CDR3 is 15 residues long. For the CDR3, the DNA is TGTGCCAGCAGCCTGAAACCTAGCGGATACAATGAGCAGTTCTTC. It yields the protein CASSLKPSGYNEQFF. Full variable domain (outside the CDR3, taken from reference TRBV11-1 and TRBJ2-1): EAEVAQSPRYKITEKSQAVAFWCDPISGHATLYWYRQILGQGPELLVQFQDESVVDDSQLPKDRFSAERLKGVDSTLKIQPAELGDSAMYLCASSLKPSGYNEQFFGPGTRLTVL.

This clone was seen a few times. V and J are TRBV7-9 and TRBJ1-2; 7 bases are a match to TRBD1. The CDR3 runs to 15 residues. The germline V gene has CDR1 SEHNR and CDR2 FQNEAQ (reference sequence). Trimming cost V 5 bases and J 0 bases; bases outside gene matches: 6. This CDR3 reads CASSHQGEANYGYTF. In DNA form, the CDR3 reads TGTGCCAGCAGCCATCAGGGGGAGGCTAACTATGGCTACACCTTC. Based on the CDR3 plus reference TRBV7-9 and TRBJ1-2, the full variable domain is DTGVSQNPRHKITKRGQNVTFRCDPISEHNRLYWYRQTLGQGPEFLTYFQNEAQLEKSRLLSDRFSAERPKGSFSTLEIQRTEQGDSAMYLCASSHQGEANYGYTFGSGTRLTVV.

This clone was recorded once. V and J are TRBV5-1 and TRBJ2-7; 12 nucleotides align to TRBD2. This CDR3 comprises 14 residues. The junction had 6 bases not matched to a gene; V was cut back by 0 bases and J by 11 bases. The germline CDR1 and CDR2 sequences are SGHRS and YFSETQ. Here the CDR3 DNA reads TGCGCCAGCAGCTTGGGGCTAGCGGGGGGGCGAGAGTACTTC. This codes for CASSLGLAGGREYF.